This T cell receptor (beta chain) is from a study of Graves' ophthalmopathy and Graves' hyperthyroidism (dated by TCRdb to about 2018). About the full investigation: Peripheral blood was collected at initial diagnosis, before any treatment. TCR beta repertoire signatures were used to distinguish Graves' ophthalmopathy from Graves' hyperthyroidism and to predict progression to ophthalmopathy. In total, 135 blood samples were TCR-sequenced: approximately 40 ophthalmopathy, some 72 hyperthyroidism and approximately 17 hyperthyroidism-to-ophthalmopathy patients. To explore V-J signatures that distinguish ophthalmopathy from hyperthyroidism, a discovery set of more than 90 patients was enrolled, made up of approximately 45 with ophthalmopathy and around 57 with stable hyperthyroidism. An independent validation cohort comprised about 20 hyperthyroidism patients and around 16 patients who later progressed from hyperthyroidism to ophthalmopathy. In about 6 hyperthyroidism patients, T-cell repertoires of thyroid tissue and blood were compared. Following sample collection, hyperthyroidism patients were given methimazole at a starting dose of 30 mg daily, and ophthalmopathy patients were given high-dose intravenous methylprednisolone. For training and testing, the 100 or so patients in the discovery cohort were randomly divided in a 7:3 ratio.

For repertoire sequencing, TCR beta CDR3 regions were amplified from RNA transcripts. The first round of RT-PCR was done with HTBI primers and the Qiagen OneStep RT-PCR kit, and was followed by a second round of multiplex PCR, then size selection and purification. Sequencing of the libraries was carried out on an Illumina HiSeq2000 in paired-end mode with 100 bp reads. The original methods were these. SOAPnuke was used for read processing, and reads with adapters, uncalled bases, a mean Phred below 15, or no exact constant-primer or identifier match were discarded. High-quality paired reads were merged with COPE v1.2.5. Unique nucleotide sequences were defined as clonotypes and aligned to IMGT TRB V, D and J references using MiTCR v1.1. The analysis was limited to V-J combinations with a frequency above 0.0001, which together covered around 99% of the repertoires. For each V-J combination, a TCR clonal expansion and chaos score was defined as F50 clonal expansion divided by the chaos observed in the TCRdist matrix. Welch's t-statistics and random forest were used to narrow the features down to 10 to 15 V-J combinations, which were then fed into a naive Bayes classifier. Thyroid-blood repertoire similarity was quantified with the Morisita-Horn index. The public reads were reanalyzed by TCRdb: fastp trimming at Q25, MiXCR alignment, in-frame beta chains only. Each entry is one CDR3 protein sequence, shown with its most common DNA and genes. TCRdb, rather than the study authors, made the V and J calls. The sample table lists 450,000 or so distinct CDR3 sequences, approximately 15% of them with a count of one. In total, the top ten clones hold more than 8.5% of the sample.

This clonotype was found many times. The target of this receptor is not known. Nothing much larger sits one base from this clone, and base qualities are not available. From cysteine to phenylalanine, the CDR3 is 14 amino acids long. Of all the DNA, just the CDR3 is kept, 42 bases in frame from base 1. V trim: 3 bases; J trim: 6 bases; unmatched bases: 7. The germline V gene (reference sequence) yields GTSNPN for CDR1 and SVGIG for CDR2. On the study overall, not on this receptor specifically: In validation, the model predicted ophthalmopathy progression with over 60% sensitivity and roughly 78% specificity; some twelve predicted patients were CT-confirmed with GO in a median of roughly 6.8 months. In cross-validation, the 13-signature model distinguished ophthalmopathy from stable hyperthyroidism with around 90% sensitivity and 81% to 82% specificity, while in the test set the corresponding values were about 80% and 75%. No statistical method was used to set the sample size in advance, and the investigators knew which group each participant was assigned to. Most of the expanded thyroid clonotypes with a frequency above 0.001 were also detected in blood, and it was suggested that the thyroid immune response may be reflected by blood repertoires.

Patients with ophthalmopathy had moderately to severely active disease, with a Clinical Activity Score of 3 or more, a NOSPECS grade of 4 or more, and a disease duration of less than 3 months. Patients were excluded if they had other autoimmune diseases, uncontrolled infections, pregnancy or lactation. Clinical symptoms, serum thyroxine, TRAb, thyroid ultrasound and orbital computed tomography were used for diagnosis. PBMCs were isolated from more than 9 ml of fresh peripheral blood by Ficoll-Paque density gradient centrifugation. Total RNA was extracted using Trizol reagent, and RNA quality was checked on an Agilent 2100 Bioanalyzer.

The chain links TRBV30 with TRBJ1-5; TRBD1 aligns with 8 central bases. The TCR originated in a woman in her twenties or thirties with Graves' ophthalmopathy. Donor details come from another sample of the same person, matched by shared clones. The sequenced material came from blood. The CDR3 is CAWRAGQAGQPQHF. The DNA sequence reads TGTGCCTGGAGGGCGGGACAGGCGGGTCAGCCCCAGCATTTT.